The rows below give T cell receptor beta chains drawn from one sample of a study of blood T cell repertoires in COVID-19. Sequenced by immunoSEQ multiplex PCR; TCRdb stores in-frame clones only, minus some. This sample has 100,000 or so clones, with 85% found just once. Sequenced material: peripheral blood. The source of these receptors is a man between 45 and 60 years old with active or convalescent COVID-19. The conserved cysteine and the conserved F or W are not part of the CDR3 here.

ASSYGQNTEAF	11	TRBJ1-1	TRBV6-5
ASSITRQGAQLF	12	TRBJ2-2	TRBV19
ASSLPGGQETQY	12	TRBJ2-5	TRBV5-1
ASSYLVFGSEQY	12	TRBJ2-7	TRBV7-9
ASSATGDGFALAGDNEQF	18	TRBJ2-1	TRBV11-3
ASSQGRTNEQY	11	TRBJ2-7	TRBV4-1
ASSQSAEAF	9	TRBJ1-1	TRBV3-1/TRBV3-2
ASSSGEEKLF	10	TRBJ1-4	TRBV7-9
ASSLGGSFVRNEKLF	15	TRBJ1-4	TRBV13
AISRLENTEAF	11	TRBJ1-1	TRBV10-3
ASSQGTGFVYEQY	13	TRBJ2-7	TRBV4-1
SALGRSYNEQF	11	TRBJ2-1	TRBV29-1
ASSVYFELF	9	TRBJ2-2	TRBV19
ASSFLRSSGTYNEQF	15	TRBJ2-1	TRBV7-8
ASSLLSGMAGYT	12	TRBJ1-2	TRBV27
ASSLLWGDEQF	11	TRBJ2-1	TRBV9
ASRGPPGTGLLMNTEAF	17	TRBJ1-1	TRBV27
ASSYSGANQPQH	12	TRBJ1-5	TRBV6-5
ATKNSDRVGGNTIY	14	TRBJ1-3	TRBV10-3
ASSVALRNTEAF	12	TRBJ1-1	TRBV9
ATSDLKDKKQY	11	TRBJ2-7	TRBV24-1
ATSDSGQGSETQY	13	TRBJ2-5	TRBV24-1
ASRSSGSGGEQF	12	TRBJ2-1	TRBV7-9
ATSDSPANYGYT	12	TRBJ1-2	TRBV24-1
ATNGTRRSPNYGYT	14	TRBJ1-2	TRBV24-1
ASSLSNGRDEQY	12	TRBJ2-7	TRBV5-1
ASSIDSGRGRSEEQF	15	TRBJ2-1	TRBV19
ASSLGQGPTTNEKLF	15	TRBJ1-4	TRBV27
ASSPLAGLGGSYEQY	15	TRBJ2-7	TRBV18
ASSSAPLRVRGGELF	15	TRBJ2-2	TRBV11-3
ASSLQGAAEKLF	12	TRBJ1-4	TRBV27
ASSLAWRGGEKLF	13	TRBJ1-4	TRBV7-8
ASGGPSGRASYNEQF	15	TRBJ2-1	TRBV27
ASSKFSSRVGELF	13	TRBJ2-2	TRBV21-1
ASSAGQETQY	10	TRBJ2-5	TRBV6-5
SVEPSGNTGELF	12	TRBJ2-2	TRBV29-1
ASSPSPPGGNTEAF	14	TRBJ1-1	TRBV18
ASIQTGDGYEQY	12	TRBJ2-7	TRBV7-9
ASSTLPADTQY	11	TRBJ2-3	TRBV19
ASGYWAPYVDGYT	13	TRBJ1-2	TRBV21-1
ASSLPGTDTY	10	TRBJ2-7	TRBV5-1
ASSLAPRDQETQY	13	TRBJ2-5	TRBV7-9
ASSLISGSSGELF	13	TRBJ2-2	TRBV7-9
ASSLGTLQETQY	12	TRBJ2-5	TRBV5-1
SARLAGNPEQY	11	TRBJ2-7	TRBV29-1